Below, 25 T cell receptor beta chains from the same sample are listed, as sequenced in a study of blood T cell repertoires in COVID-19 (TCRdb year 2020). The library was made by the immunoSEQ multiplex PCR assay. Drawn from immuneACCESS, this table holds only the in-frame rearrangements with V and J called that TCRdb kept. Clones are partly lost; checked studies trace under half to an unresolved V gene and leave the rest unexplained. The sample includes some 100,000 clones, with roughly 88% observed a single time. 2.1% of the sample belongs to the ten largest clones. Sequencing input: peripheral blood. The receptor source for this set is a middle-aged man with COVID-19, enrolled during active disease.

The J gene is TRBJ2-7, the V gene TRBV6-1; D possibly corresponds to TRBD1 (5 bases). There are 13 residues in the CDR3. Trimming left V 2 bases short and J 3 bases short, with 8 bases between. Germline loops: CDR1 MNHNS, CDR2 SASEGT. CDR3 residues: CASSERGNYEQYF. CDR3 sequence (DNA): TGTGCCAGCAGTGAAAGGGGAAACTACGAGCAGTACTTC.

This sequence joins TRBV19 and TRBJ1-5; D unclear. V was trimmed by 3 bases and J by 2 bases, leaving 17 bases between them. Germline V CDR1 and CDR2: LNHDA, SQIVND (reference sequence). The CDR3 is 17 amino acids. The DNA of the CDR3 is TGTGCCAGTAGTATCTCCTCGGGATTAAGTGGCAATCAGCCCCAGCATTTT. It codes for CASSISSGLSGNQPQHF. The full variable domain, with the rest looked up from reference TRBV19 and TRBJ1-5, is DGGITQSPKYLFRKEGQNVTLSCEQNLNHDAMYWYRQDPGQGLRLIYYSQIVNDFQKGDIAEGYSVSREKKESFPLTVTSAQKNPTAFYLCASSISSGLSGNQPQHFGDGTRLSIL.

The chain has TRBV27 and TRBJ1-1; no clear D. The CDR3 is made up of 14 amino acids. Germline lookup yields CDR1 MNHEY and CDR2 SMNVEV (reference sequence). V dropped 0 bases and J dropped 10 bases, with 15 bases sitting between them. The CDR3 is CASSLSILEGSAFF. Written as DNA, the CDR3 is TGTGCCAGCAGTTTATCGATCCTCGAGGGTTCAGCTTTCTTT.

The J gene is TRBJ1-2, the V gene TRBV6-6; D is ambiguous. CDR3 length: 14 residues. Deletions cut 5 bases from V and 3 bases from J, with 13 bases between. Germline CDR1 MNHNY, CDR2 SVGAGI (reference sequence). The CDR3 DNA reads TGTGCCAGCAGTCTTCAGTATCGGGACTATGGCTACACCTTC. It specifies CASSLQYRDYGYTF.

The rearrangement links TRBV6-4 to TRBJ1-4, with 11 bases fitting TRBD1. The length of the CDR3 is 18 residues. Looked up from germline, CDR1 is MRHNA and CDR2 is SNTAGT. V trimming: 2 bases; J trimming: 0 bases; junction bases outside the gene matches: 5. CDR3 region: CASSDVSGQGATNEKLFF. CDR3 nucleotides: TGTGCCAGCAGTGACGTATCGGGACAGGGGGCAACTAATGAAAAACTGTTTTTT.

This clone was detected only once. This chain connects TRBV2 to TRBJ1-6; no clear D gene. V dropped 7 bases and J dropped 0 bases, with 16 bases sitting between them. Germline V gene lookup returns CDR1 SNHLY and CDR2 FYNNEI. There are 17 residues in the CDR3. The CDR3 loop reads CASTEGGGSSYNSPLHF. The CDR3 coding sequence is TGTGCCAGCACCGAAGGAGGAGGGAGCTCCTATAATTCACCCCTCCACTTT.

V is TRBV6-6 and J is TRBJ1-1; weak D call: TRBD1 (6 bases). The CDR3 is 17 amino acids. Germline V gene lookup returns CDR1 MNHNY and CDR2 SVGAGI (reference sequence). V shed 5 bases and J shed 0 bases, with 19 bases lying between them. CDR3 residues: CASSPLGYRALNTEAFF. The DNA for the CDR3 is TGTGCCAGCAGTCCGTTAGGTTACAGGGCCCTGAACACTGAAGCTTTCTTT.

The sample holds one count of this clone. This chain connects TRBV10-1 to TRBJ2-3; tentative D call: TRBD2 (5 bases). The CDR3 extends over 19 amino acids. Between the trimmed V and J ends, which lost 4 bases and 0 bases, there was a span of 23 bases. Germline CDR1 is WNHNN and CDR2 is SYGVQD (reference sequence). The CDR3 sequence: CASSVGASSVWGSTDTQYF. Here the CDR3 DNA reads TGCGCCAGCAGTGTGGGAGCAAGCTCCGTTTGGGGTAGCACAGATACGCAGTATTTT.

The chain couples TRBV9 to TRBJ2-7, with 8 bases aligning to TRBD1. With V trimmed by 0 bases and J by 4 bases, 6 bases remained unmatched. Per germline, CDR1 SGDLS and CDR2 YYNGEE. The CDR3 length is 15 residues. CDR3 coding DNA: TGTGCCAGCAGCGTAGGTCAGGGGGCAATTTACGAGCAGTACTTC. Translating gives CASSVGQGAIYEQYF.

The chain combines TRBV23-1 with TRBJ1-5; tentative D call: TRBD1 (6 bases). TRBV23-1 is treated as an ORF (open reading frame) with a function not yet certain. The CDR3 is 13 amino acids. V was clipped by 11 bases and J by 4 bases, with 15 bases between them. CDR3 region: CAPRTQGNQPQHF. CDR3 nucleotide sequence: TGCGCCCCCAGAACACAGGGAAATCAGCCCCAGCATTTT.

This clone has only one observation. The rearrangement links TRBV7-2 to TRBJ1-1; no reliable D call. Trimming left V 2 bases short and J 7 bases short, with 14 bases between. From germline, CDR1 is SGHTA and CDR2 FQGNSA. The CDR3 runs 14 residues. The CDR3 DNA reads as TGTGCCAGCAGCTTATTTGGGAGGAGTAGTGAAGCTTTCTTT. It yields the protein CASSLFGRSSEAFF.

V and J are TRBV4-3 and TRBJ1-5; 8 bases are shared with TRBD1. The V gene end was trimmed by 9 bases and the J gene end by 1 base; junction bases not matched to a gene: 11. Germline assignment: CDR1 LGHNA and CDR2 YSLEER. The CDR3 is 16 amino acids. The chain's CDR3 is CARATGGMRSNQPQHF. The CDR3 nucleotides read TGCGCCAGGGCAACAGGGGGTATGAGGAGCAATCAGCCCCAGCATTTT.

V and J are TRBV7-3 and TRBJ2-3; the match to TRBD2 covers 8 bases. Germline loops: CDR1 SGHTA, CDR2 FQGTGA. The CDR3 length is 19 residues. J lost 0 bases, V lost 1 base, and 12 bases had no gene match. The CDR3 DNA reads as TGTGCCAGCAGCTTAAAACGACGGCTAGCGGGCCAAAGCACAGATACGCAGTATTTT. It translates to CASSLKRRLAGQSTDTQYF.

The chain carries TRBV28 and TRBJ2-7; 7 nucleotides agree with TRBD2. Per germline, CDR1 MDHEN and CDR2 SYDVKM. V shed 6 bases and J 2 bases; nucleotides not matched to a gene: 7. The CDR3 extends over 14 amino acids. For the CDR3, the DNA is TGTGCCAGCAGCGCGGGTGGGGGGGCCTACGAGCAGTACTTC. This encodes CASSAGGGAYEQYF.

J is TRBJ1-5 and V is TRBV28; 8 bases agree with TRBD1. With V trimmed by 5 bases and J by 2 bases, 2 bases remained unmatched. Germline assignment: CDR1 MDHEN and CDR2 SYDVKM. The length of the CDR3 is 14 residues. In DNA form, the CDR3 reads TGTGCCAGCAGTCTGACAGGGGGCAATCAGCCCCAGCATTTT. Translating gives CASSLTGGNQPQHF.

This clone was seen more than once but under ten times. The CDR3 DNA follows: TGCGCCAGCAAGGACTCAGGGGTCGGAAACACCATATATTTT. This gives the protein CASKDSGVGNTIYF. The rearrangement links TRBV10-2 to TRBJ1-3; weak D call: TRBD1 (6 bases). V gave up 7 bases and J gave up 4 bases, with 14 bases separating them. The germline CDR1 and CDR2 sequences are WSHSY and SAAADI. This CDR3 contains 14 residues.

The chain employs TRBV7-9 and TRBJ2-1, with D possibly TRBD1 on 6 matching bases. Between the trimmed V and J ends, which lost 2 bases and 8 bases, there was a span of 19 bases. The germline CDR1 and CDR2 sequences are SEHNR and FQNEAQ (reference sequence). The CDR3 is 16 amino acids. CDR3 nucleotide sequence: TGTGCCAGCAGCTTAAGTTCTCGACAGGTTTACGATGAGCAGTTCTTC. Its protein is CASSLSSRQVYDEQFF. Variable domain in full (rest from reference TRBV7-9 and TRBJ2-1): DTGVSQNPRHKITKRGQNVTFRCDPISEHNRLYWYRQTLGQGPEFLTYFQNEAQLEKSRLLSDRFSAERPKGSFSTLEIQRTEQGDSAMYLCASSLSSRQVYDEQFFGPGTRLTVL.

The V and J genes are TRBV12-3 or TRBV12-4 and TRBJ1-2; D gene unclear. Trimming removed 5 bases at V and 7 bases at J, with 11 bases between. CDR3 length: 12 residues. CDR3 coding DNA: TGTGCCAGCAGTGATGATTGGCTTGGCTACACCTTC. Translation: CASSDDWLGYTF.

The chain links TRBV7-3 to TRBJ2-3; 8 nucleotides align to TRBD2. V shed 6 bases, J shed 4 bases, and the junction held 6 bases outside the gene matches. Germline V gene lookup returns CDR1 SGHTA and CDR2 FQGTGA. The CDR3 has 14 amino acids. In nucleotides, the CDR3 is TGTGCCAGCAGTCCCCGGGGGGGGGCAGATACGCAGTATTTT. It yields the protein CASSPRGGADTQYF.

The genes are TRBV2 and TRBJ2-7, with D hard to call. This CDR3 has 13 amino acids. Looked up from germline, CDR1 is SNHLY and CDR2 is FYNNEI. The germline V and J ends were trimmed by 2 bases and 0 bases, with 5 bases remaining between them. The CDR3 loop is CASSEYTSYEQYF. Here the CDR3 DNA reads TGTGCCAGCAGTGAATACACCTCCTACGAGCAGTACTTC.

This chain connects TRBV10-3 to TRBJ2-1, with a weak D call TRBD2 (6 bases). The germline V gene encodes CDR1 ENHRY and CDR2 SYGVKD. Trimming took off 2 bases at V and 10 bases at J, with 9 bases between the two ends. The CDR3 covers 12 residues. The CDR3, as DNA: TGTGCCATCAGTGAGGGTGGGGGGGAGCAGTTCTTC. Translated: CAISEGGGEQFF.

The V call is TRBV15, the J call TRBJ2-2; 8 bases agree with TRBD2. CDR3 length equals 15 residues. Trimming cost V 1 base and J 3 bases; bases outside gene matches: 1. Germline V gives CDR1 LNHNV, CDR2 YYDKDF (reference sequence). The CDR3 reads CATSRGREDTGELFF. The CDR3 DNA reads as TGTGCCACCAGCAGAGGGCGGGAGGACACCGGGGAGCTGTTTTTT.

This CDR3 is CASGQETNEQYF. The CDR3 DNA follows: TGCGCCAGCGGACAGGAGACAAACGAGCAGTACTTC. The V and J genes are TRBV5-1 and TRBJ2-7; 7 bases line up with TRBD1. CDR3 length: 12 amino acids. J was trimmed by 5 bases and V by 7 bases; bases with no gene match: 6. In germline, CDR1 is SGHRS, CDR2 YFSETQ.

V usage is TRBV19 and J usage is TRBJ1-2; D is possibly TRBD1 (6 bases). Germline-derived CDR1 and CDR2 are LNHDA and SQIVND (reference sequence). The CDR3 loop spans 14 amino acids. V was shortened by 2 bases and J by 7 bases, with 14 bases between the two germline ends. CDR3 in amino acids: CASSISAGGGGYTF. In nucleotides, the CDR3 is TGTGCCAGTAGTATATCAGCTGGGGGCGGTGGCTACACCTTC. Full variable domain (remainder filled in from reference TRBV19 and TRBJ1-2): DGGITQSPKYLFRKEGQNVTLSCEQNLNHDAMYWYRQDPGQGLRLIYYSQIVNDFQKGDIAEGYSVSREKKESFPLTVTSAQKNPTAFYLCASSISAGGGGYTFGSGTRLTVV.

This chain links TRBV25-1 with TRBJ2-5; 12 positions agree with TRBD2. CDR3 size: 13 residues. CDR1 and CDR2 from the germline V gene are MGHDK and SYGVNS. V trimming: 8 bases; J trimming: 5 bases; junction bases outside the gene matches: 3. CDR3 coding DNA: TGTGCCAGCCGGACTAGCGGGGTTGAGACCCAGTACTTC. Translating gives CASRTSGVETQYF.